The subject of this entry is one T cell receptor beta chain. The junction had 9 bases not matched to a gene; V was cut back by 5 bases and J by 0 bases. Per the germline V gene, CDR1 is GTSNPN and CDR2 is SVGIG (reference sequence). This CDR3 spans 16 amino acids. The data originate from a study of blood T cell repertoires in COVID-19. Participants came from under 30 US areas, aged about 18 to 100 years. Participant reports of clinical history set cohort assignment. Sequenced by immunoSEQ multiplex PCR; TCRdb stores in-frame clones only, minus some. The sample lists about 100,000 clones; just over 85% were seen once.

The clonotype comes from a woman aged 50 to 60 who had recovered from COVID-19. Specimen: PBMCs or T cells enriched from blood (not recorded which). The V and J genes are TRBV30 and TRBJ1-2, with 10 positions matching TRBD1. The chain's CDR3 is CAWGGTGVLANYGYTF. CDR3 sequence (DNA): TGTGCCTGGGGGGGGACAGGGGTCCTAGCTAACTATGGCTACACCTTC. Drawing the rest from reference TRBV30 and TRBJ1-2, the complete variable domain is SQTIHQWPATLVQPVGSPLSLECTVEGTSNPNLYWYRQAAGRGLQLLFYSVGIGQISSEVPQNLSASRPQDRQFILSSKKLLLSDSGFYLCAWGGTGVLANYGYTFGSGTRLTVV.